The 18 T cell receptor beta chains presented below share a single source sample, sequenced in a study of shared clonotypes between healthy human individuals. Assay: immunoSEQ multiplex PCR; the TCRdb copy retains only in-frame clones and omits some. This sample has a few million clones; approximately 95% occur once, and the top ten carry 0.35% to 0.5%. Sequenced: naive CD4+ T cells from PBMCs. Sample subset: CD45RA+ positively selected. Source of these receptors: a man aged 18 to 35 in good health. Some clones in this sample may be carry-over from other donors' samples.

This sequence joins TRBV2 and TRBJ2-5; D ambiguous. The DNA end favors TRBJ2-7, so the J call may be wrong. The CDR3 has 12 residues. Germline-derived CDR1 and CDR2 are SNHLY and FYNNEI. The CDR3 reads CASARMTYEQYF. The CDR3 region has the DNA TGTGCCAGCGCCCGCATGACCTACGAGCAGTACTTC.

The CDR3 DNA reads as TGCGCCAGCAGCGAAAGTCGACTGATTCCAGTCCTAGCCAAAAACATTCAGTACTTC. Translation gives CASSESRLIPVLAKNIQYF. J is TRBJ2-4 and V is TRBV4-1; D gene uncertain. The CDR3 extends over 19 amino acids. Germline values: CDR1 MGHRA, CDR2 YSYEKL. Trimming stripped 5 bases from V and 0 bases from J, with 23 bases between.

The J gene is TRBJ1-2, the V gene TRBV5-1, with D possibly TRBD1 on 6 matching bases. V lost 0 bases and J lost 5, with 11 bases in between. Germline assignment: CDR1 SGHRS and CDR2 YFSETQ. The CDR3 loop spans 14 amino acids. CDR3 in DNA: TGCGCCAGCAGCTTGGGGACAGACCAGTATGGCTACACCTTC. Encoded protein: CASSLGTDQYGYTF.

This clone was recorded only once. This sequence joins TRBV28 and TRBJ2-2; 11 bases are a match to TRBD1. Germline CDR1 MDHEN, CDR2 SYDVKM. The CDR3 sequence is 16 residues long. V lost 5 bases, J lost 5 bases, and 7 bases stayed unmatched. CDR3 in amino acids: CASSLGQGVKTGELFF. CDR3 DNA sequence: TGTGCCAGCAGTCTGGGACAGGGGGTAAAAACCGGGGAGCTGTTTTTT.

As to this clone: Additional DNA sequences in this sample encode the identical CDR3. The chain uses TRBV5-1 and TRBJ2-1, with D unclear. The length of the CDR3 is 15 residues. The V end was cut by 0 bases, the J end by 0 bases, with 7 bases between. In germline, CDR1 is SGHRS, CDR2 YFSETQ. The CDR3 bases are TGCGCCAGCAGCTTGGGCGCAAGCTCCTACAATGAGCAGTTCTTC. Protein sequence: CASSLGASSYNEQFF. The full variable domain, its missing parts supplied by reference TRBV5-1 and TRBJ2-1, is KAGVTQTPRYLIKTRGQQVTLSCSPISGHRSVSWYQQTPGQGLQFLFEYFSETQRNKGNFPGRFSGRQFSNSRSEMNVSTLELGDSALYLCASSLGASSYNEQFFGPGTRLTVL.

This clone was observed once. The V gene is TRBV5-4, the J gene TRBJ2-3, with 13 bases lining up with TRBD2. Per germline, CDR1 SGHNT and CDR2 YYREEE (reference sequence). The CDR3 runs 16 residues. V was pared by 4 bases and J by 0 bases, with 2 bases of the junction left unmatched. For the CDR3, the DNA is TGTGCCAGCAGCAAGGGACTAGCGGGAAGCACAGATACGCAGTATTTT. Translation: CASSKGLAGSTDTQYF. The whole variable domain, filled in from reference TRBV5-4 and TRBJ2-3, reads ETGVTQSPTHLIKTRGQQVTLRCSSQSGHNTVSWYQQALGQGPQFIFQYYREEENGRGNFPPRFSGLQFPNYSSELNVNALELDDSALYLCASSKGLAGSTDTQYFGPGTRLTVL.

This clone was picked up one time. This chain links TRBV5-4 with TRBJ2-3; tentatively, D is TRBD2 (6 bases). Trimming took off 5 bases at V and 4 bases at J, with 14 bases between the two ends. Per germline, CDR1 SGHNT and CDR2 YYREEE (reference sequence). This CDR3 region has 14 residues. The CDR3 is CASRRGLQPDTQYF. The CDR3 coding sequence is TGTGCCAGCAGAAGAGGACTACAGCCAGATACGCAGTATTTT.

This chain connects TRBV2 to TRBJ2-5; tentatively, D is TRBD2 (5 bases). The CDR3 is 15 residues long. V lost 6 bases, J lost 2 bases, and 16 bases lay in between. Germline CDR1 is SNHLY and CDR2 is FYNNEI. The CDR3 DNA sequence: TGTGCCAGCAGGTACCAGACTACCCGACAAGAGACCCAGTACTTC. Translation gives CASRYQTTRQETQYF.

This rearrangement joins TRBV29-1 to TRBJ1-5; D is possibly TRBD1 (5 bases). The CDR3 extends over 15 amino acids. The germline V gene encodes CDR1 SQVTM and CDR2 ANQGSEA. V lost 4 bases to trimming and J lost 2 bases, with 15 bases between them. The CDR3, as DNA: TGCAGCGTTGGGGGGGGACGGTCCGGCAATCAGCCCCAGCATTTT. It is translated as CSVGGGRSGNQPQHF. Variable domain in full (rest from reference TRBV29-1 and TRBJ1-5): SAVISQKPSRDICQRGTSLTIQCQVDSQVTMMFWYRQQPGQSLTLIATANQGSEATYESGFVIDKFPISRPNLTFSTLTVSNMSPEDSSIYLCSVGGGRSGNQPQHFGDGTRLSIL.

The chain employs TRBV7-9 and TRBJ2-1; TRBD2 matches at 9 bases. CDR3 length: 14 amino acids. Trimming at V came to 6 bases and at J to 8 bases, leaving 8 bases not matched to a gene. CDR1 SEHNR and CDR2 FQNEAQ come from the germline V gene (reference sequence). CDR3 sequence (DNA): TGTGCCAGCAGTTTTAGCGGGAGCAGCTATGAGCAGTTCTTC. It codes for CASSFSGSSYEQFF. The full variable domain, with the rest looked up from reference TRBV7-9 and TRBJ2-1, is DTGVSQNPRHKITKRGQNVTFRCDPISEHNRLYWYRQTLGQGPEFLTYFQNEAQLEKSRLLSDRFSAERPKGSFSTLEIQRTEQGDSAMYLCASSFSGSSYEQFFGPGTRLTVL.

The chain couples TRBV7-2 to TRBJ1-2; D unclear. Trimming shortened V by 3 bases and J by 2 bases, and 10 bases separated the two germline ends. The CDR3 loop spans 14 amino acids. Germline lookup yields CDR1 SGHTA and CDR2 FQGNSA. The CDR3 is CASSFDRANYGYTF. CDR3 coding DNA: TGTGCCAGCAGCTTTGACCGAGCAAACTATGGCTACACCTTC.

V usage is TRBV12-2 and J usage is TRBJ2-7. TRBV12-2 is a pseudogene. CDR3 length: 16 residues. The CDR3: CASRPEAGTDFYEQYF. CDR3 nucleotides: TGTGCAAGTCGCCCGGAAGCGGGGACAGACTTCTACGAGCAGTACTTC.

In DNA, the CDR3 is TGTGCCAGCTCTCCAATGGGGGGTGAAAAACTGTTTTTT. It codes for CASSPMGGEKLFF. The chain joins TRBV18 to TRBJ1-4; possibly TRBD1 for D (5 bases). The V gene lost 6 bases and the J gene lost 7 bases, with 12 bases spanning the gap. CDR3 length equals 13 residues. Per the germline V gene, CDR1 is KGHSH and CDR2 is LQKENI. The full variable domain, rest sourced from reference TRBV18 and TRBJ1-4, is NAGVMQNPRHLVRRRGQEARLRCSPMKGHSHVYWYRQLPEEGLKFMVYLQKENIIDESGMPKERFSAEFPKEGPSILRIQQVVRGDSAAYFCASSPMGGEKLFFGSGTQLSVL.

V gene TRBV7-3 combines with J gene TRBJ2-7; 7 bases fit TRBD2. This CDR3 has 16 residues. CDR1 is SGHTA and CDR2 is FQGTGA in the germline V gene. V shed 6 bases, J shed 3 bases, and the junction held 14 bases outside the gene matches. This CDR3 is CASSPTGTNLIYEQYF. The CDR3 nucleotides read TGTGCCAGCAGTCCTACCGGGACTAACCTTATCTACGAGCAGTACTTC. Together with reference TRBV7-3 and TRBJ2-7, the CDR3 gives the full variable domain: GAGVSQTPSNKVTEKGKYVELRCDPISGHTALYWYRQSLGQGPEFLIYFQGTGAADDSGLPNDRFFAVRPEGSVSTLKIQRTERGDSAVYLCASSPTGTNLIYEQYFGPGTRLTVT.

V is TRBV5-5 and J is TRBJ2-2; no reliable D call. CDR3 length equals 13 residues. The germline CDR1 and CDR2 sequences are SGHKS and YYEKEE (reference sequence). Trimming pared 4 bases from V and 3 bases from J, leaving 7 bases between. Written as DNA, the CDR3 is TGTGCCAGCAGCCGTCTATACACCGGGGAGCTGTTTTTT. Protein sequence: CASSRLYTGELFF.

V usage is TRBV5-1 and J usage is TRBJ2-7; possibly TRBD1 for D (6 bases). The germline gives CDR1 SGHRS, CDR2 YFSETQ. The CDR3 is 16 residues long. V lost 1 base and J 0 bases, leaving 14 bases between the germline ends. The CDR3 DNA reads as TGCGCCAGCAGCTTGCGTCTAGGACAGAGCTCCTACGAGCAGTACTTC. Translation gives CASSLRLGQSSYEQYF.

The chain couples TRBV27 to TRBJ2-5; TRBD1 matches at 10 bases. CDR1 and CDR2 (germline): MNHEY, SMNVEV (reference sequence). This CDR3 has 15 amino acids. After removal of 6 bases from V and 2 bases from J, the junction contained 6 bases not matched to a gene. In DNA, the CDR3 is TGTGCCAGCAGAGCTTGGACAGGGGGTCAAGAGACCCAGTACTTC. It specifies CASRAWTGGQETQYF.

This chain's CDR3 is CASSQPRTAEAFF. CDR3 coding DNA: TGCGCCAGCAGCCAACCCCGGACGGCCGAGGCTTTCTTT. The rearrangement joins TRBV4-1 to TRBJ1-1; D call uncertain. Germline V CDR1 and CDR2: MGHRA, YSYEKL. With 2 bases removed from V and 11 bases from J, the gap between germline ends came to 15 bases. The CDR3 is 13 residues long.